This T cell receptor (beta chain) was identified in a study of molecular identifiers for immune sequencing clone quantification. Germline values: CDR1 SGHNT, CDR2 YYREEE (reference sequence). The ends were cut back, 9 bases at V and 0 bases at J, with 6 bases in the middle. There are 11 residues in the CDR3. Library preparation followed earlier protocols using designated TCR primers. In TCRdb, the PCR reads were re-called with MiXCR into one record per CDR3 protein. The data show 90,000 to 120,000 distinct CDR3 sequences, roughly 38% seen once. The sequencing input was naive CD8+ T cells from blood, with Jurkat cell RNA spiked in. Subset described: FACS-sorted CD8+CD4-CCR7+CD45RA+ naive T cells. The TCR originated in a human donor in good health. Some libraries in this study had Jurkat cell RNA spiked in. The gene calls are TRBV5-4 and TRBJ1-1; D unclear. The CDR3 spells CAMELNTEAFF. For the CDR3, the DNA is TGTGCCATGGAGTTGAACACTGAAGCTTTCTTT. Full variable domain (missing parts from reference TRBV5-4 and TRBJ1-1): ETGVTQSPTHLIKTRGQQVTLRCSSQSGHNTVSWYQQALGQGPQFIFQYYREEENGRGNFPPRFSGLQFPNYSSELNVNALELDDSALYLCAMELNTEAFFGQGTRLTVV.